This is a list of T cell receptor beta chains from one sample in a study of T cell changes during pregnancy in multiple sclerosis. Produced via immunoSEQ multiplex PCR; TCRdb's table is partial and in-frame only. The sample lists around 31,000 clones, about 92% seen once, with about 0.64% in the top ten. The specimen comprised CD4+ T cells from peripheral blood mononuclear cells, sampled in the first trimester of pregnancy. These receptors were collected from a female donor with multiple sclerosis, enrolled in a pregnancy study. The CDR3 runs from the conserved cysteine through the conserved F or W. A D gene is named only where the DNA matches it firmly. Clone sizes are given selectively: once, few, many, or a class where the clone is expanded.

clone size: once; CDR3 length: 11; V gene: TRBV14; D gene: TRBD2; J gene: TRBJ2-3; CDR3 DNA: TGTGCCAGCGGGAGGGCAGATACGCAGTATTTT; CDR3 protein: CASGRADTQYF
clone size: .; CDR3 length: 14; V gene: TRBV27; D gene: TRBD1; J gene: TRBJ2-3; CDR3 DNA: TGTGCCAGCACCCGGACAGGACTCACAGATACGCAGTATTTT; CDR3 protein: CASTRTGLTDTQYF
clone size: once; CDR3 length: 14; V gene: TRBV19; D gene: .; J gene: TRBJ1-2; CDR3 DNA: TGTGCCAGTAGTACTCGGGGTAAGGAAAATGGCTACACCTTC; CDR3 protein: CASSTRGKENGYTF
clone size: .; CDR3 length: 13; V gene: TRBV4-2; D gene: .; J gene: TRBJ2-1; CDR3 DNA: TGTGCCAGCAGCCAGGCGGAGACGAATGAGCAGTTCTTC; CDR3 protein: CASSQAETNEQFF
clone size: .; CDR3 length: 14; V gene: TRBV6-7; D gene: TRBD1; J gene: TRBJ2-4; CDR3 DNA: TGTGCCAGCAGTTACGAAGGGGGCAAGGACATTCAGTACTTC; CDR3 protein: CASSYEGGKDIQYF
clone size: .; CDR3 length: 16; V gene: TRBV5-1; D gene: .; J gene: TRBJ1-6; CDR3 DNA: TGCGCCAGCAGCTTGTCTGGTGGAGGGTATAATTCACCCCTCCACTTT; CDR3 protein: CASSLSGGGYNSPLHF
clone size: .; CDR3 length: 14; V gene: TRBV2; D gene: TRBD1; J gene: TRBJ2-7; CDR3 DNA: TGTGCCAGCAGTGTAGACAGGGGTTGCCACGAGCAGTACTTC; CDR3 protein: CASSVDRGCHEQYF
clone size: .; CDR3 length: 13; V gene: TRBV10-3; D gene: .; J gene: TRBJ2-1; CDR3 DNA: TGTGCCATCAATCGGGGGGCAGACAATGAGCAGTTCTTC; CDR3 protein: CAINRGADNEQFF
clone size: .; CDR3 length: 14; V gene: TRBV7-3; D gene: TRBD1; J gene: TRBJ2-5; CDR3 DNA: TGTGCCAGCAGCCGTGGACAGGGGTATGGGACCCAGTACTTC; CDR3 protein: CASSRGQGYGTQYF
clone size: .; CDR3 length: 12; V gene: TRBV5-6; D gene: .; J gene: TRBJ1-2; CDR3 DNA: TGTGCCAGCAGCTCGGGAGTCTATGGCTACACCTTC; CDR3 protein: CASSSGVYGYTF
clone size: .; CDR3 length: 14; V gene: TRBV6-6; D gene: .; J gene: TRBJ2-4; CDR3 DNA: TGTGCCAGCAGCTACCGCGACAGTGGGAACATTCAGTACTTC; CDR3 protein: CASSYRDSGNIQYF
clone size: .; CDR3 length: 14; V gene: TRBV11-2; D gene: TRBD1; J gene: TRBJ2-2; CDR3 DNA: TGTGCCAGCAGCGGGACAGGGGCTGCCGGGGAGCTGTTTTTT; CDR3 protein: CASSGTGAAGELFF
clone size: few; CDR3 length: 13; V gene: TRBV11-1; D gene: TRBD1; J gene: TRBJ1-1; CDR3 DNA: TGTGCCAGCAGCTTCACAGGGGGAACTGAAGCTTTCTTT; CDR3 protein: CASSFTGGTEAFF
clone size: .; CDR3 length: 15; V gene: TRBV11-2; D gene: .; J gene: TRBJ1-2; CDR3 DNA: TGTGCCAGCAGCTTAGTCCCCAGGGGTGGCTATGGCTACACCTTC; CDR3 protein: CASSLVPRGGYGYTF
clone size: .; CDR3 length: 11; V gene: TRBV2; D gene: .; J gene: TRBJ1-5; CDR3 DNA: TGTGCCAGCAGAGAGAATCAGCCCCAGCATTTT; CDR3 protein: CASRENQPQHF
clone size: .; CDR3 length: 16; V gene: TRBV15; D gene: TRBD1; J gene: TRBJ2-3; CDR3 DNA: TGTGCCACCAGCAGAGAAGGGGGCCTAGGGACAGATACGCAGTATTTT; CDR3 protein: CATSREGGLGTDTQYF
clone size: .; CDR3 length: 14; V gene: TRBV9; D gene: TRBD1; J gene: TRBJ2-2; CDR3 DNA: TGTTCACAGCCCGGACAGGGAATAGCCGGGGAGCTGTTTTTT; CDR3 protein: CSQPGQGIAGELFF
clone size: .; CDR3 length: 15; V gene: TRBV30; D gene: TRBD2; J gene: TRBJ2-3; CDR3 DNA: TGTGCCTGGAGTGTAGGCGGGGGGGCTGGAGATACGCAGTATTTT; CDR3 protein: CAWSVGGGAGDTQYF
clone size: once; CDR3 length: 17; V gene: TRBV2; D gene: TRBD1; J gene: TRBJ1-4; CDR3 DNA: TGTGCCAGCAGCCCTGGACAGGGAGCGCCAACTAATGAAAAACTGTTTTTT; CDR3 protein: CASSPGQGAPTNEKLFF
clone size: .; CDR3 length: 21; V gene: TRBV19; D gene: .; J gene: TRBJ1-2; CDR3 DNA: TGTGCCAGTAGTATTGTAGGGCGTTTCGGGCCCACCAGAAATCTTGGAGGTGGCTACACCTTC; CDR3 protein: CASSIVGRFGPTRNLGGGYTF
clone size: .; CDR3 length: 18; V gene: TRBV28; D gene: .; J gene: TRBJ1-5; CDR3 DNA: TGTGCCAGCAGTTCCGTCGGGTCTGATTCCGGAGGGAATCAGCCCCAGCATTTT; CDR3 protein: CASSSVGSDSGGNQPQHF
clone size: .; CDR3 length: 14; V gene: TRBV9; D gene: TRBD1; J gene: TRBJ1-6; CDR3 DNA: TGTGCCAGCAGCGCAAACAGGGGAAACTCACCCCTCCACTTT; CDR3 protein: CASSANRGNSPLHF
clone size: once; CDR3 length: 13; V gene: TRBV10-3; D gene: .; J gene: TRBJ1-5; CDR3 DNA: TGTGCCATCAGTGAGGCGGATGGGCAGCCCCAGCATTTT; CDR3 protein: CAISEADGQPQHF
clone size: .; CDR3 length: 14; V gene: TRBV7-9; D gene: .; J gene: TRBJ1-2; CDR3 DNA: TGTGCCAGCAGCTTACCTTCAGGGTACTATGGCTACACCTTC; CDR3 protein: CASSLPSGYYGYTF
clone size: once; CDR3 length: 14; V gene: TRBV2; D gene: .; J gene: TRBJ2-7; CDR3 DNA: TGTGCCAGCGTGCTCAGGCCCCAACTCTACGAGCAGTACTTC; CDR3 protein: CASVLRPQLYEQYF
clone size: .; CDR3 length: 15; V gene: TRBV5-1; D gene: .; J gene: TRBJ2-3; CDR3 DNA: TGCGCCAGCAGCCTTCCGCCCGGGGGCACAGATACGCAGTATTTT; CDR3 protein: CASSLPPGGTDTQYF
clone size: .; CDR3 length: 14; V gene: TRBV5-1; D gene: .; J gene: TRBJ2-7; CDR3 DNA: TGCGCCAGCAGCTCTAACGGGATGGGGTACGAGCAGTACTTC; CDR3 protein: CASSSNGMGYEQYF